What follows are 2 T cell receptor beta chains derived from one specimen sequenced in a study of CD8+CD57+ T cells in acquired aplastic anemia. Study conclusions and caveats: Diversity in CD8+CD57+ cells from patients fell below that of the total CD4+ and CD8+ cell pools. This difference was described as decreased diversity.

Antigen specificity for these receptors is unknown. By flow cytometry, patients selected for sequencing had shown an expansion of CD8+CD57+ cells. CDR3 and TCR beta VDJ profiling relied on a genomic DNA template. TCRdb reprocessed the reads via MiXCR and lists one record per CDR3 protein. Of some 16,000 distinct CDR3 sequences listed, more than 30% were seen once; the top ten hold 80% to 90%. Sequencing was carried out using CD8+CD57+ T cells sorted from PBMCs. The subset was: bead-enriched CD8+CD57+ effector memory T cells from SAA patients. These receptor sequences come from a human donor with aplastic anemia.

The chain carries TRBV7-9 and TRBJ2-7, with D possibly matching TRBD1 (6 bases). The germline gives CDR1 SEHNR, CDR2 FQNEAQ (reference sequence). The CDR3 covers 12 residues. Trimming took 6 bases from V and 2 from J, leaving 8 bases between them. The CDR3 loop reads CASSTGTYEQYF. CDR3 DNA: TGTGCCAGCAGTACAGGGACCTACGAGCAGTACTTC.

The chain recombines TRBV11-2 with TRBJ2-3; TRBD1 matches 9 bases. V dropped 5 bases and J dropped 1; count of bases not matched to a gene: 10. Germline CDR1 SGHAT, CDR2 FQNNGV. This CDR3 contains 17 residues. DNA for the CDR3: TGTGCCAGCAGCCAGAGGACAGGGGTTTTTGGCACAGATACGCAGTATTTT. The encoded protein is CASSQRTGVFGTDTQYF.